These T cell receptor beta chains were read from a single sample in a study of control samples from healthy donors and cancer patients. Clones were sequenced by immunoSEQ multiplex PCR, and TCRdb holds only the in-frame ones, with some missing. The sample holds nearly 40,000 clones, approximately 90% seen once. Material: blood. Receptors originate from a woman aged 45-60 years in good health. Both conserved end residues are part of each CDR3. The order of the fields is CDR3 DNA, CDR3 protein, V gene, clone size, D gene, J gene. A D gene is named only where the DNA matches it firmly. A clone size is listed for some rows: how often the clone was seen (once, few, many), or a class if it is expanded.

cdr3_nt: TGTGCCAGCAGTTTAGGGCAGGGCTATGGCTACACCTTC
cdr3_aa: CASSLGQGYGYTF
v_call: TRBV12-3/TRBV12-4
clone_size: NA
d_call: NA
j_call: TRBJ1-2

cdr3_nt: TGTGCCAGCAGGGCGGGGGGCGCGGACTATGGCTACACCTTC
cdr3_aa: CASRAGGADYGYTF
v_call: TRBV6-5
clone_size: NA
d_call: NA
j_call: TRBJ1-2

cdr3_nt: TGTGCCAGCAGCCTTTTGGGTGGAGGCTCCTACGAGCAGTACTTC
cdr3_aa: CASSLLGGGSYEQYF
v_call: TRBV5-6
clone_size: NA
d_call: NA
j_call: TRBJ2-7

cdr3_nt: TGTGCCAGCAGCACCGACTACGAGTATGGCTACACCTTC
cdr3_aa: CASSTDYEYGYTF
v_call: TRBV27
clone_size: NA
d_call: NA
j_call: TRBJ1-2

cdr3_nt: TGTGCCAGCACGAACTCCTACGAGCAGTACTTC
cdr3_aa: CASTNSYEQYF
v_call: TRBV2
clone_size: NA
d_call: NA
j_call: TRBJ2-7

cdr3_nt: TGCGCCAGCAGCTTGGCAACCGGGACAGGGGCACATGGCTACACCTTC
cdr3_aa: CASSLATGTGAHGYTF
v_call: TRBV5-1
clone_size: NA
d_call: TRBD1
j_call: TRBJ1-2

cdr3_nt: TGTGCCAGCACTACAGGAACCTACGAGCAGTACTTC
cdr3_aa: CASTTGTYEQYF
v_call: TRBV25-1
clone_size: NA
d_call: NA
j_call: TRBJ2-7

cdr3_nt: TGTGCCAGCAGGACAGGAATGAACACTGAAGCTTTCTTT
cdr3_aa: CASRTGMNTEAFF
v_call: TRBV12-3/TRBV12-4
clone_size: NA
d_call: NA
j_call: TRBJ1-1

cdr3_nt: TGTGCCAGTAGTCCCGACCGGGCTCTGAATTCACCCCTCCACTTT
cdr3_aa: CASSPDRALNSPLHF
v_call: TRBV19
clone_size: NA
d_call: NA
j_call: TRBJ1-6

cdr3_nt: TGTGCCAGCAGCCCACACGCAGAGACCCAGTACTTC
cdr3_aa: CASSPHAETQYF
v_call: TRBV7-6
clone_size: NA
d_call: NA
j_call: TRBJ2-5

cdr3_nt: TGTGCCAGCAGCTTAGGGACAGGGAAGACTGGAAACACCATATATTTT
cdr3_aa: CASSLGTGKTGNTIYF
v_call: TRBV7-8
clone_size: NA
d_call: TRBD1
j_call: TRBJ1-3

cdr3_nt: TGCGCCAGCAGCCAAGAGCCGGGTATCACTGAAGCTTTCTTT
cdr3_aa: CASSQEPGITEAFF
v_call: TRBV4-1
clone_size: NA
d_call: NA
j_call: TRBJ1-1

cdr3_nt: TGTGCCAGTATACTGGAGGTCAATCAGCCCCAGCATTTT
cdr3_aa: CASILEVNQPQHF
v_call: TRBV2
clone_size: NA
d_call: NA
j_call: TRBJ1-5

cdr3_nt: TGTGCCAGCAGCCCCTCTCCAGGGTGGGGGACCGGGGAGCTGTTTTTT
cdr3_aa: CASSPSPGWGTGELFF
v_call: TRBV21-1
clone_size: NA
d_call: NA
j_call: TRBJ2-2

cdr3_nt: TGTGCCAGCGCCGGGGGGCGGGGAGCCACAGATACGCAGTATTTT
cdr3_aa: CASAGGRGATDTQYF
v_call: TRBV7-3
clone_size: once
d_call: NA
j_call: TRBJ2-3

cdr3_nt: TGTGCCAGGCCTGGACGGACACAAGAGACCCAGTACTTC
cdr3_aa: CARPGRTQETQYF
v_call: TRBV3-1/TRBV3-2
clone_size: NA
d_call: NA
j_call: TRBJ2-5

cdr3_nt: TGCGCCAGCAGCACCTCGACAGTTAACTCTGGAAACACCATATATTTT
cdr3_aa: CASSTSTVNSGNTIYF
v_call: TRBV4-3
clone_size: NA
d_call: NA
j_call: TRBJ1-3

cdr3_nt: TGTGCCAGCAGTTACTCGGGGATGCGGGAGCCCCAGCATTTT
cdr3_aa: CASSYSGMREPQHF
v_call: TRBV6-6
clone_size: NA
d_call: NA
j_call: TRBJ1-5

cdr3_nt: TGTGCCAGTAGATCTAGATCCGGGACAGGGGGAATGAACACTGAAGCTTTCTTT
cdr3_aa: CASRSRSGTGGMNTEAFF
v_call: TRBV19
clone_size: NA
d_call: TRBD1
j_call: TRBJ1-1

cdr3_nt: TGCAGCGCCTCGACAGGGGGAACCGGGGAGCTGTTTTTT
cdr3_aa: CSASTGGTGELFF
v_call: TRBV29-1
clone_size: NA
d_call: TRBD1
j_call: TRBJ2-2

cdr3_nt: TGTGCCAGCAGCTTAGCTTCGAACACCATATATTTT
cdr3_aa: CASSLASNTIYF
v_call: TRBV11-1
clone_size: NA
d_call: NA
j_call: TRBJ1-3

cdr3_nt: TGTGCCAGCAGCCCGCCGGGCCGCACAGATACGCAGTATTTT
cdr3_aa: CASSPPGRTDTQYF
v_call: TRBV28
clone_size: NA
d_call: NA
j_call: TRBJ2-3

cdr3_nt: TGTGCCAGCAGTGATACGAGGGTTCTCCCTGAAGCTTTCTTT
cdr3_aa: CASSDTRVLPEAFF
v_call: TRBV6-1
clone_size: NA
d_call: NA
j_call: TRBJ1-1